These T cell receptor beta chains were read from a single sample in a study of blood T cell repertoires in COVID-19. Measured with immunoSEQ multiplex PCR; TCRdb has only the in-frame clones, and not every one. The table lists hundreds of thousands of clones, approximately 83% of them singletons. The sample comprised peripheral blood. The receptors come from a woman aged 25 to 39 who had recovered from COVID-19. The CDR3 runs from the conserved cysteine through the conserved F or W. The D gene is left open where the match is weak. The listing skips clone size in some rows; elsewhere it reads once, few, many or a size class.

>-|TRBV7-9|TRBD1|TRBJ1-6
TGTGCCAGCAGCAGCCGGGACAGGGGGCATATAGGCAATTCACCCCTCCACTTT
CASSSRDRGHIGNSPLHF
>-|TRBV19|-|TRBJ1-5
TGTGCCAGTACAGGGTATAGCAATCAGCCCCAGCATTTT
CASTGYSNQPQHF
>-|TRBV27|TRBD2|TRBJ2-1
TGTGCCAGCCGGGGATCCGGACTAGCGACCGGCTCCTACAATGAGCAGTTCTTC
CASRGSGLATGSYNEQFF
>-|TRBV7-9|TRBD1|TRBJ1-1
TGTGCCAGCATCACGGACAGGGGGCGAGGGAGGGCTGAAGCTTTCTTT
CASITDRGRGRAEAFF
>-|TRBV7-2|TRBD1|TRBJ2-3
TGTGCCAGCAGCTTAGAAGTGGGACAGGGCACAGATACGCAGTATTTT
CASSLEVGQGTDTQYF
>-|TRBV5-5|TRBD1|TRBJ2-2
TGTGCCAGCAGCTACCTACAGGGGCGAGGGACCGGGGAGCTGTTTTTT
CASSYLQGRGTGELFF
>once|TRBV2|TRBD1|TRBJ1-1
TGTGCCAGCAGTCTTGACAGGGTAAGGGCGGACACTGAAGCTTTCTTT
CASSLDRVRADTEAFF
>-|TRBV3-1/TRBV3-2|TRBD1|TRBJ2-2
TGTGCCAGCAGCCACCTTGGGACAGGCTCCCCCGGGGAGCTGTTTTTT
CASSHLGTGSPGELFF
>once|TRBV9|-|TRBJ2-1
TGTGCCAGCAGCGTAGGCACAGGGCGGGACAATGAGCAGTTCTTC
CASSVGTGRDNEQFF
>-|TRBV4-3|TRBD2|TRBJ2-1
TGCGCCAGCAGCCAAGACGGACTAGTCAATGAGCAGTTCTTC
CASSQDGLVNEQFF
>-|TRBV7-9|-|TRBJ2-7
TGTGCCAGCAGGACCTCCGGGGGTGGCTACGAGCAGTACTTC
CASRTSGGGYEQYF
>-|TRBV5-1|-|TRBJ2-2
TGCGCCAGCAGCCGGACTGTCAACACCGGGGAGCTGTTTTTT
CASSRTVNTGELFF
>-|TRBV4-3|TRBD1|TRBJ1-1
TGCGCCAGCGGCCGGGACAGCATGAACACTGAAGCTTTCTTT
CASGRDSMNTEAFF
>-|TRBV6-6|-|TRBJ1-4
TGTGCCAGCAGTTACGAGGGGGTCAGGGAAAAACTGTTTTTT
CASSYEGVREKLFF
>many|TRBV11-3|TRBD1|TRBJ1-2
TGTGCCAGCAGCTTCACCGAGAGGGGGCCTGCTAACTATGGCTACACCTTC
CASSFTERGPANYGYTF
>-|TRBV7-9|TRBD1|TRBJ2-2
TGTGCCAGCAGAAACCTTGGGACAGGGAACACCGGGGAGCTGTTTTTT
CASRNLGTGNTGELFF
>-|TRBV3-1/TRBV3-2|TRBD2|TRBJ2-1
TGTGCCAGCAGCCAAGAAATGGGACTAGCGGGCTACAATGAGCAGTTCTTC
CASSQEMGLAGYNEQFF
>many|TRBV19|TRBD1|TRBJ2-2
TGTGCCAGTTACCCGGACAGGGTGTTTCCCGGGGAGCTGTTTTTT
CASYPDRVFPGELFF
>once|TRBV6-6|TRBD1|TRBJ2-2
TGTGCCAGCAGACCCCCACAGGGGGTGGCCGGGGAGCTGTTTTTT
CASRPPQGVAGELFF
>-|TRBV3-1/TRBV3-2|-|TRBJ1-2
TGTGCCAGCACACAGGGTAGTGGCTACACCTTC
CASTQGSGYTF
>-|TRBV5-4|-|TRBJ1-2
TGTGCCAGCAGCTTGTTCGCGGGCACGGACTATGGCTACACCTTC
CASSLFAGTDYGYTF
>-|TRBV10-3|-|TRBJ1-2
TGTGCCATCAGTGACCTCGGACAGACGTTCTATGGCTACACCTTC
CAISDLGQTFYGYTF
>-|TRBV5-1|-|TRBJ2-1
TGCGCCAGCTCGGCTCCGGACAGCTCCTACAATGAGCAGTTCTTC
CASSAPDSSYNEQFF
>-|TRBV19|TRBD1|TRBJ2-6
TGTGCCAGTAGTACCCGGGACAGAGGCCTACCTGGGGCCAACGTCCTGACTTTC
CASSTRDRGLPGANVLTF
>-|TRBV6-6|-|TRBJ2-7
TGTGCCAGCATTCAAAAAGGTGGGGCTCAATCCTACGAGCAGTACTTC
CASIQKGGAQSYEQYF
>-|TRBV2|-|TRBJ1-2
TGTGCCAGCAGTGCGGCTGGGAGCCATGGCTACACCTTC
CASSAAGSHGYTF
>-|TRBV6-6|TRBD1|TRBJ2-7
TGTGCCAGCAGTCGAGACCGGGACAGGTCTTCGATACAGCAGTACTTC
CASSRDRDRSSIQQYF